This passage covers 10 T cell receptor beta chains from one sample sequenced in a study of blood T cell repertoires in COVID-19. Method: immunoSEQ multiplex PCR; TCRdb's copy keeps in-frame clones and lacks some. The sample holds tens of thousands of clones, about 86% seen once. The sequencing input was peripheral blood. The receptors originated from a man aged 35 to 55 with acute or convalescent COVID-19.

This clone was detected once. The V gene is TRBV6-5, the J gene TRBJ1-2; maybe TRBD1 (6 bases). In germline, CDR1 is MNHEY, CDR2 SVGAGI. This CDR3 is built from 16 residues. The V end was cut by 2 bases, the J end by 4 bases, with 17 bases between. Here the CDR3 DNA reads TGTGCCAGCAGTTACGGGACACCCAATGGGGGCTATGGCTACACCTTC. As protein: CASSYGTPNGGYGYTF.

The chain couples TRBV5-5 to TRBJ2-2; 7 nucleotides align to TRBD1. Trimming removed 1 base from V and 2 bases from J; junction bases left unmatched: 8. The germline V gene has CDR1 SGHKS and CDR2 YYEKEE (reference sequence). CDR3 length: 17 residues. In DNA, the CDR3 is TGTGCCAGCAGCTTGACCAGGACAGGATACAACACCGGGGAGCTGTTTTTT. Residues: CASSLTRTGYNTGELFF.

This clone came up a few times. The chain is built from TRBV4-1 and TRBJ2-3; 11 positions match TRBD2. The CDR3 contains 15 residues. The trim removed 3 bases at V and 5 bases at J, leaving 4 bases unmatched. CDR1 is MGHRA and CDR2 is YSYEKL in the germline V gene. DNA for the CDR3: TGCGCCAGCAGCCAGGGTAGCGGGGGGGGAGATACGCAGTATTTT. Protein sequence: CASSQGSGGGDTQYF.

This clone appeared once. The gene calls are TRBV6-1 and TRBJ2-5; D unresolved. Trimming shortened V by 3 bases and J by 1 base, and 15 bases separated the two germline ends. CDR1 and CDR2 from the germline V gene are MNHNS and SASEGT. The CDR3 sequence is 16 residues long. The CDR3 nucleotides are TGTGCCAGCAGTGACAGACCCCCCCCTAGCCAAGAGACCCAGTACTTC. This gives the protein CASSDRPPPSQETQYF.

The V gene is TRBV19, the J gene TRBJ1-4; no firm D call. In germline, CDR1 is LNHDA, CDR2 SQIVND (reference sequence). The CDR3 consists of 14 residues. V was clipped by 10 bases and J by 7 bases, with 19 bases between them. In nucleotides, the CDR3 is TGTGCCAATGTACGTCGGGGAGCCGGTGAAAAACTGTTTTTT. It codes for CANVRRGAGEKLFF.

The table lists this clone with a count of one. This chain links TRBV19 with TRBJ1-1; D perhaps matches TRBD1 (5 bases). This CDR3 has 11 amino acids. Trimming removed 3 bases at V and 7 bases at J, with 6 bases between. Germline V gives CDR1 LNHDA, CDR2 SQIVND (reference sequence). CDR3 coding DNA: TGTGCCAGTAGTATGGGGGGTGAAGCTTTCTTT. Residues: CASSMGGEAFF.

The chain has TRBV2 and TRBJ1-2; TRBD1 aligns across 8 bases. V gave up 3 bases and J gave up 4 bases; unmatched junction bases: 4. The germline gives CDR1 SNHLY, CDR2 FYNNEI. The CDR3 loop spans 14 amino acids. The CDR3 loop is CASSDRGRVYGYTF. The CDR3 DNA is TGTGCCAGCAGTGACAGGGGGCGCGTCTATGGCTACACCTTC.

This chain links TRBV11-2 with TRBJ1-1; D is uncertain. The CDR3 length is 13 residues. Germline values: CDR1 SGHAT, CDR2 FQNNGV. Trimming took off 5 bases at V and 0 bases at J, with 7 bases between the two ends. The CDR3 reads CASSVGVNTEAFF. The CDR3 DNA reads TGTGCCAGCAGCGTGGGAGTGAACACTGAAGCTTTCTTT.

Only one count was recorded for this clone. This chain connects TRBV24-1 to TRBJ2-3, with 12 bases lining up with TRBD2. The CDR3 runs 16 residues. Trimming at V came to 7 bases and at J to 0 bases, leaving 4 bases not matched to a gene. Germline CDR1 and CDR2: KGHDR and SFDVKD. CDR3: CATRPSGGGSTDTQYF. The CDR3 DNA is TGTGCCACCAGACCTAGCGGGGGGGGTAGCACAGATACGCAGTATTTT.

This rearrangement joins TRBV24-1 to TRBJ1-1; D call uncertain. This CDR3 region has 14 residues. Germline V lookup: CDR1 KGHDR, CDR2 SFDVKD. V was clipped by 6 bases and J by 3 bases, with 13 bases between them. The CDR3 coding sequence is TGTGCCACCAGTCACCGAGGAAGTGACACTGAAGCTTTCTTT. It translates to CATSHRGSDTEAFF.